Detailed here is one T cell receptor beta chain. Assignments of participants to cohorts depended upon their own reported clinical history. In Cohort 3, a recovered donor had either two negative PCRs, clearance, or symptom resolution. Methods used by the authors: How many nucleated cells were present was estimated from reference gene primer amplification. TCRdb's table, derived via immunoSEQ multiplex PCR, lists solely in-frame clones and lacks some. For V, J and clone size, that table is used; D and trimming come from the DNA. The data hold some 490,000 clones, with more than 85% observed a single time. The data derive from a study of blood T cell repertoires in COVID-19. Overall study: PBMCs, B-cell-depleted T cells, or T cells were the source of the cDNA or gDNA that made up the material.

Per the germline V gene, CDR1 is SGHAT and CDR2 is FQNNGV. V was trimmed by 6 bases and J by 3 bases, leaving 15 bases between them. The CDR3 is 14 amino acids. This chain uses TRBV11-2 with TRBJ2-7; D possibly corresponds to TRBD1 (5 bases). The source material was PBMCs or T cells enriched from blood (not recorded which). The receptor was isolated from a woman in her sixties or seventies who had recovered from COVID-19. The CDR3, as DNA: TGTGCCAGCAGTCCTACAAGGGGAAGCTACGAGCAGTACTTC. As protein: CASSPTRGSYEQYF.